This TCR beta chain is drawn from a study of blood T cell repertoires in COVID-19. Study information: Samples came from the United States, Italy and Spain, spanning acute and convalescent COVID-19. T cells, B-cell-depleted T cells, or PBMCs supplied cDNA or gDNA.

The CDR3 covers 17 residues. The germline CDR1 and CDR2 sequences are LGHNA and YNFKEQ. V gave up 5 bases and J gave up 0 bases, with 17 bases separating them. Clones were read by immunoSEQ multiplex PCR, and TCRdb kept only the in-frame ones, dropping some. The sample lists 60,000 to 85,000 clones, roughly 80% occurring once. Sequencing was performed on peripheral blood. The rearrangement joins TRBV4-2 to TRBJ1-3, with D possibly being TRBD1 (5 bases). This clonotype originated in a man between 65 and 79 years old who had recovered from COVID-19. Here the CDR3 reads CASSSRQLRLSGNTIYF. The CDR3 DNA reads TGTGCCAGCAGCTCCCGACAGCTACGACTCTCTGGAAACACCATATATTTT.